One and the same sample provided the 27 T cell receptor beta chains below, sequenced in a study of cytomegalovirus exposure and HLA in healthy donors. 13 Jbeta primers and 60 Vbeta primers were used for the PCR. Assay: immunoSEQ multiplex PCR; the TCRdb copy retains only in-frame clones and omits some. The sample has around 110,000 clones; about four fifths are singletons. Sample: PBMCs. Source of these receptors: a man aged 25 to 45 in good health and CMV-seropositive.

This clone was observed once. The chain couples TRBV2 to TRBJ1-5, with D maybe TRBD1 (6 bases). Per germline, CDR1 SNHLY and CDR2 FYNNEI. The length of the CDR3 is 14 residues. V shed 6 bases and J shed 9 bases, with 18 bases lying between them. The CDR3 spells CASSFDRIGGPQHF. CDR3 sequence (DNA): TGTGCCAGCAGCTTCGACAGGATTGGGGGGCCCCAGCATTTT.

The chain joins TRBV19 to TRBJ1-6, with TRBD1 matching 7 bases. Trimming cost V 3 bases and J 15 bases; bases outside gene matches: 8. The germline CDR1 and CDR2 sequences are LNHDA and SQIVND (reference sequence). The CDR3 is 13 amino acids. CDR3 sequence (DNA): TGTGCCAGTAGTATGGCTCCGGGACAGTACCTCCACTTT. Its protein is CASSMAPGQYLHF.

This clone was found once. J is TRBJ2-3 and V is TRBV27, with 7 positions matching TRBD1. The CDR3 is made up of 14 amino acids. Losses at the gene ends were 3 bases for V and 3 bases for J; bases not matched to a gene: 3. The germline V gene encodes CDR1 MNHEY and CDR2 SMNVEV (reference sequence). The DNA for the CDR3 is TGTGCCAGCAGTTTTACAGGGGCAACAGATACGCAGTATTTT. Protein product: CASSFTGATDTQYF.

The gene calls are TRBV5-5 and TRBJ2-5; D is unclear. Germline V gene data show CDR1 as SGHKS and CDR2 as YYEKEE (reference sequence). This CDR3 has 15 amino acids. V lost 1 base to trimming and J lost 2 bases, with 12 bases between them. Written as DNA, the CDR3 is TGTGCCAGCAGCTTGATCCCTACTACTCAAGAGACCCAGTACTTC. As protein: CASSLIPTTQETQYF.

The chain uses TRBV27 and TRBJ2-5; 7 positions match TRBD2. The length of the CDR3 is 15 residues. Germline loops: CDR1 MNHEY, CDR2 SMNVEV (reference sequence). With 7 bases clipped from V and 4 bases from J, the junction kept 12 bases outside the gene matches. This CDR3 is CASTYRGEMRETQYF. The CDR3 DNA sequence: TGTGCCAGCACCTATCGGGGGGAAATGAGAGAGACCCAGTACTTC.

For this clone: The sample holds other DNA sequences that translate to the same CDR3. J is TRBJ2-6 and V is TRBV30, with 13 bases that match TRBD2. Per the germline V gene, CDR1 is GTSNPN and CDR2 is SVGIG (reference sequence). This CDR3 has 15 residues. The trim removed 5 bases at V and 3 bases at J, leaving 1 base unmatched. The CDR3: CAWGLAGVGANVLTF. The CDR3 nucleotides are TGTGCCTGGGGACTAGCGGGAGTTGGGGCCAACGTCCTGACTTTC. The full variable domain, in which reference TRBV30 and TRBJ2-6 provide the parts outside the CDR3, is SQTIHQWPATLVQPVGSPLSLECTVEGTSNPNLYWYRQAAGRGLQLLFYSVGIGQISSEVPQNLSASRPQDRQFILSSKKLLLSDSGFYLCAWGLAGVGANVLTFGAGSRLTVL.

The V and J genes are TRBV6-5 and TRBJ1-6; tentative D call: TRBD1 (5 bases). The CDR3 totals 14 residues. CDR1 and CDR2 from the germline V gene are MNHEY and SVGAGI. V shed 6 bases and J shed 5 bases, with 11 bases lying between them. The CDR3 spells CASRIDRNNSPLHF. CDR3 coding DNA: TGTGCCAGCAGAATCGACAGAAATAATTCACCCCTCCACTTT.

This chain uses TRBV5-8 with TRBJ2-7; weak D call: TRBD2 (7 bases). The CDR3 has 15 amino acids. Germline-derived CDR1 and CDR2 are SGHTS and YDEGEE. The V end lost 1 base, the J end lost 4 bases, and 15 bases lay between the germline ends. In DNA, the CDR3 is TGTGCCAGCAGCTTGTACGGGGGGCGGTCATACGAGCAGTACTTC. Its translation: CASSLYGGRSYEQYF.

The chain's CDR3 is CASKGPNRGEAFF. The CDR3 DNA reads TGTGCCAGTAAGGGCCCCAATAGGGGAGAAGCTTTCTTT. The V call is TRBV28, the J call TRBJ1-1; a possible D gene is TRBD1 (5 bases). The CDR3 is 13 residues long. Trimming took off 9 bases at V and 8 bases at J, with 19 bases between the two ends. Per germline, CDR1 MDHEN and CDR2 SYDVKM.

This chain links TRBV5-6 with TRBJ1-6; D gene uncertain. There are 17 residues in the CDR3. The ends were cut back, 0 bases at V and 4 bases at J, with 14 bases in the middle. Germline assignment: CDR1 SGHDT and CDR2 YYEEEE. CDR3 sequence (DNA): TGTGCCAGCAGCTTGGGGAGGACCATTCCTTATAATTCACCCCTCCACTTT. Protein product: CASSLGRTIPYNSPLHF.

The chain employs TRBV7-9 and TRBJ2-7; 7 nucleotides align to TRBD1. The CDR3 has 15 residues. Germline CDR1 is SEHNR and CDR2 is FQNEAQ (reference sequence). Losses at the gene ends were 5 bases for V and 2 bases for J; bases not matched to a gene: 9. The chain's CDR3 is CASSAPGQRTYEQYF. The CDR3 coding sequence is TGTGCCAGCAGCGCACCGGGACAGCGCACCTACGAGCAGTACTTC.

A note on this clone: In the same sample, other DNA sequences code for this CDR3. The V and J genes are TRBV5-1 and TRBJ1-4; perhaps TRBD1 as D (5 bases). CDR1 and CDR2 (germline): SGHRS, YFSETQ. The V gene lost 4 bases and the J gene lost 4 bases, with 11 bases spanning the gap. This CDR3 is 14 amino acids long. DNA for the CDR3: TGCGCCAGCAGCCCTCGAGACAGTAATGAAAAACTGTTTTTT. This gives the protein CASSPRDSNEKLFF.

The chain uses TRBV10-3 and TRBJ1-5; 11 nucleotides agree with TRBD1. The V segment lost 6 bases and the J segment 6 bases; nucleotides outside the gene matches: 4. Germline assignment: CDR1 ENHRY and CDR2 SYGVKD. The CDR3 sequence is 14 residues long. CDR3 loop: CAIREDRGPQPQHF. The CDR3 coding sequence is TGTGCCATCAGAGAGGACAGGGGGCCTCAGCCCCAGCATTTT.

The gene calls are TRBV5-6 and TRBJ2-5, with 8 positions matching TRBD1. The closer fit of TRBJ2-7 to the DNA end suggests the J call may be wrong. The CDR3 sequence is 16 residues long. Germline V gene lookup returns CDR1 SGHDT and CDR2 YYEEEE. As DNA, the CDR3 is TGTGCCAGCAGCGATCGGAGACAGGGGTTAGACTACGAGCAGTACTTC. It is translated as CASSDRRQGLDYEQYF.

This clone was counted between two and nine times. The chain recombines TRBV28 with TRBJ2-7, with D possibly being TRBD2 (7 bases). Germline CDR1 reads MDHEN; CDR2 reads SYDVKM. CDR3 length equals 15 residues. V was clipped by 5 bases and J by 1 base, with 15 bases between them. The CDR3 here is CASSGGGIVSYEQYF. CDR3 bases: TGTGCCAGCAGTGGGGGGGGCATTGTTTCCTACGAGCAGTACTTC.

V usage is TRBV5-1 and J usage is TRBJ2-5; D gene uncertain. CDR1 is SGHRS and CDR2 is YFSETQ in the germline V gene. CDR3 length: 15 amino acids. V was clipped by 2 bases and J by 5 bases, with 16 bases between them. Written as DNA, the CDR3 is TGCGCCAGCAGCTTTACAGTATCCAAGGTGGAGACCCAGTACTTC. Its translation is CASSFTVSKVETQYF.

CDR3 nucleotide sequence: TGTGCCAGCAGCCGTCCGGGACTAGCGCACGAGCAGTACTTC. This gives the protein CASSRPGLAHEQYF. The V call is TRBV27, the J call TRBJ2-7; TRBD2 aligns across 10 bases. This CDR3 comprises 14 residues. The germline gives CDR1 MNHEY, CDR2 SMNVEV (reference sequence). The V segment lost 6 bases and the J segment 5 bases; nucleotides outside the gene matches: 7.

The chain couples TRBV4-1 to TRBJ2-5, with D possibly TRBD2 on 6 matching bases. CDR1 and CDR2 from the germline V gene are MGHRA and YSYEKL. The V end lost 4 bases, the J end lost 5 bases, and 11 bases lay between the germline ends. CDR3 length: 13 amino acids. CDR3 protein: CASSLARGETQYF. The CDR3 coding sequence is TGCGCCAGCAGCCTCGCCCGGGGGGAGACCCAGTACTTC.

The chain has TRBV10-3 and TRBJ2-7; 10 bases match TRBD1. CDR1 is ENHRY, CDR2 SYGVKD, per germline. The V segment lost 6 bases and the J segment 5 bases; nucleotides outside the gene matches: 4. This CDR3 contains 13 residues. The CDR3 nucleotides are TGTGCCATCAGCCGGGACAGGGGAGACGAGCAGTACTTC. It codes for CAISRDRGDEQYF.

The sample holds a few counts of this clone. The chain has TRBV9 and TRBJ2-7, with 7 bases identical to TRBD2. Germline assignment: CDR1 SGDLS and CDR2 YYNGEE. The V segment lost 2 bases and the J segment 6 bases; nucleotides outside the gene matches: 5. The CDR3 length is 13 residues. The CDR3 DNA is TGTGCCAGCAGCGTGACTAGCACGAGCGAGCAGTACTTC. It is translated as CASSVTSTSEQYF.

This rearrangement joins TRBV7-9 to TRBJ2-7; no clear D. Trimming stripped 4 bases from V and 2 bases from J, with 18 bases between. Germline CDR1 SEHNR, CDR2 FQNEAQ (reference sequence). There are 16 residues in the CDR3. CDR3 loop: CASSSKGQARPYEQYF. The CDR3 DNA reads TGTGCCAGCAGCTCAAAAGGTCAGGCCAGACCCTACGAGCAGTACTTC.

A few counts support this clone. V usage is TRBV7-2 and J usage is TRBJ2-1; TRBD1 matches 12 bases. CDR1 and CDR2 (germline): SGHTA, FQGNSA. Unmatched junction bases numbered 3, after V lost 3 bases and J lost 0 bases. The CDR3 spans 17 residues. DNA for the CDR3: TGTGCCAGCAGCTTGGGACAGGGGGCCAGCTCCTACAATGAGCAGTTCTTC. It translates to CASSLGQGASSYNEQFF.

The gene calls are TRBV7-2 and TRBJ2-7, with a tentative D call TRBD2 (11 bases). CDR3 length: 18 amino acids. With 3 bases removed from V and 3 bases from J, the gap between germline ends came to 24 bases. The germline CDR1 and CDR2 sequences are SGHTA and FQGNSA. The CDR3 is CASSFWDRGLADFYEQYF. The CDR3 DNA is TGTGCCAGCAGCTTCTGGGACAGGGGACTAGCGGATTTCTACGAGCAGTACTTC.

The CDR3 coding sequence is TGCAGCGCCCTGGTCCCGGGACAGGGAAATGAAAAACTGTTTTTT. Translated: CSALVPGQGNEKLFF. The chain has TRBV29-1 and TRBJ1-4; 9 nucleotides align to TRBD1. CDR3 length equals 15 residues. The V segment lost 7 bases and the J segment 5 bases; nucleotides outside the gene matches: 11. CDR1 and CDR2 (germline): SQVTM, ANQGSEA.

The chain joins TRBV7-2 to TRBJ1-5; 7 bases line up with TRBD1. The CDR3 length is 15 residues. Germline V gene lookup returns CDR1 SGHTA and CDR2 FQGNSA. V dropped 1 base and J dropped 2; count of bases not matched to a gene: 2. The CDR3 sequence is CASSLDGTGNQPQHF. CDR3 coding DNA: TGTGCCAGCAGCTTAGATGGGACAGGCAATCAGCCCCAGCATTTT.

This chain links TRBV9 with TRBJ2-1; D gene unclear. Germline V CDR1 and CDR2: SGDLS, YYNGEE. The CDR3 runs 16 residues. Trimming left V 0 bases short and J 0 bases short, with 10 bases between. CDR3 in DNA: TGTGCCAGCAGCGTAGTTGGGCCGAGCTCCTACAATGAGCAGTTCTTC. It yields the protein CASSVVGPSSYNEQFF.

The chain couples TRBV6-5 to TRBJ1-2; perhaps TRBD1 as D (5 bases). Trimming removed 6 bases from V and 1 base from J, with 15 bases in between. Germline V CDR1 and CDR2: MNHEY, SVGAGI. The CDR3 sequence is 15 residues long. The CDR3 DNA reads TGTGCCAGCAGGGGACGGGGCGGGGATAACTATGGCTACACCTTC. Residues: CASRGRGGDNYGYTF.